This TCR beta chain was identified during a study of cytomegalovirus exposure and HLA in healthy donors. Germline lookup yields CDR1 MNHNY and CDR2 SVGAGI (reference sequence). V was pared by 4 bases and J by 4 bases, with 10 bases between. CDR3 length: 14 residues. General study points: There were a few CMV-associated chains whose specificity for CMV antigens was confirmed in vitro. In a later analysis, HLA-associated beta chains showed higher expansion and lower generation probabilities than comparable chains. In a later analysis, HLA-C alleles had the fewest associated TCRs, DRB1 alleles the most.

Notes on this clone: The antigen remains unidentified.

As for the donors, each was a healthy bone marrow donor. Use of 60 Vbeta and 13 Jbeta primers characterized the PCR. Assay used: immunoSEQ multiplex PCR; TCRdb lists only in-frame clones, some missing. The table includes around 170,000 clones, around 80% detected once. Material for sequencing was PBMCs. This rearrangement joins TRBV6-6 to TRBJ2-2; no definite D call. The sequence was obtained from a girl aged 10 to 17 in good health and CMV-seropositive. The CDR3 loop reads CASSSNRATGELFF. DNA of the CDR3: TGTGCCAGCAGTTCAAACCGCGCCACCGGGGAGCTGTTTTTT.